This T cell receptor (beta chain) was profiled in a study of beta chain features in type 1 diabetes. Isolated RNA was reverse transcribed in full, so expressed TCRB transcripts were sequenced. Clones were sequenced by immunoSEQ multiplex PCR, and TCRdb holds only the in-frame ones, with some missing. The profile shows fewer than 500,000 clones, roughly 13% of them singletons. Germline CDR1 and CDR2: LGHNA and YSLEER. V lost 1 base and J lost 7; bases outside the gene matches: 7. The CDR3 contains 16 residues. The J gene is TRBJ2-1, the V gene TRBV4-3, with 10 nucleotides matching TRBD1. The sequenced material came from naive CD4+ T cells from blood. This clonotype was obtained from a man aged 25 to 45 in good health. The CDR3 here is CASSQAGTGVGNEQFF. In nucleotides, the CDR3 is TGCGCCAGCAGCCAAGCAGGGACAGGGGTTGGTAATGAGCAGTTCTTC.